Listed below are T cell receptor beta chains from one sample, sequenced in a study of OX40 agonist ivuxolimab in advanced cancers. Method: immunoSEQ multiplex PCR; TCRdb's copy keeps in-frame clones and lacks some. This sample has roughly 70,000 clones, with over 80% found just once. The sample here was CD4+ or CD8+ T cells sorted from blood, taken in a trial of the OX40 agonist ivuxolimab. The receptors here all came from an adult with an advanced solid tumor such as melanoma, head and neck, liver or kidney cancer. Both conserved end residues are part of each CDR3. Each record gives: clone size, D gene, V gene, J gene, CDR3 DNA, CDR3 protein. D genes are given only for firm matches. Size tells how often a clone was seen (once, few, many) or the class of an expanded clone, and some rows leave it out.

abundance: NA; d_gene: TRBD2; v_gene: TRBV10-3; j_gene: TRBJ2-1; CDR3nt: TGTGCCATCAGTGCCTCGGGACTAGCCCACAATGAGCAGTTCTTC; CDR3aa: CAISASGLAHNEQFF
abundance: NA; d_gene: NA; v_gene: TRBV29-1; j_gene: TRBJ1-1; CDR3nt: TGCAGCGCCTGGGAGGGGGTGAACACTGAAGCTTTCTTT; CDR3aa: CSAWEGVNTEAFF
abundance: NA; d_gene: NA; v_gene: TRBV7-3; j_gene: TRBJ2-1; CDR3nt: TGTGCCAGCAGCCCGTTAGGCGTTCGCTACAATGAGCAGTTCTTC; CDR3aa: CASSPLGVRYNEQFF
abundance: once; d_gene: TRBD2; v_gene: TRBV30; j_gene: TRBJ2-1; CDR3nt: TGTGCCTGGAGTGTGATTAGCGGGAACGAGCAGTTCTTC; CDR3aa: CAWSVISGNEQFF
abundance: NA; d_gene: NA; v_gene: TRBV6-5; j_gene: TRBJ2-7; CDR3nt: TGTGCCAGCAGGGACAGCGGACCCTACGAGCAGTACTTC; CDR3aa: CASRDSGPYEQYF
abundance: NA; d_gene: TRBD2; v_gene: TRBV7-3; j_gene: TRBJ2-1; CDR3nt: TGTGCCAGCACTAGCGGGATGAAGGGTGAGCAGTTCTTC; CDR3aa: CASTSGMKGEQFF
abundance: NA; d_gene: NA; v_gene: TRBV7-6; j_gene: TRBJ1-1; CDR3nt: TGTGCCAGCAGCTTAGAGGGTATCACTGAAGCTTTCTTT; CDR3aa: CASSLEGITEAFF
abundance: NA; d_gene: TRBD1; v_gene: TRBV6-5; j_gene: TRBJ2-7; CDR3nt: TGTGCCAGCAGCCCAGACAGGGGGGTGGGGGAGCAGTACTTC; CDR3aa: CASSPDRGVGEQYF
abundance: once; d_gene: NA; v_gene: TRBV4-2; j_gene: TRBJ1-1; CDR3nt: TGTGCCAGCAGCCAACAAAGCCAGCAGATGAACACTGAAGCTTTCTTT; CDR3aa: CASSQQSQQMNTEAFF
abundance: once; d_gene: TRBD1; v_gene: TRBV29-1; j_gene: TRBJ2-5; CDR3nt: TGCAGCGTTGTCCGACAGGGGGAGACCCAGTACTTC; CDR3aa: CSVVRQGETQYF
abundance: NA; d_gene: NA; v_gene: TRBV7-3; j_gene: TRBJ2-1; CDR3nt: TGTGCCAGCAGCCGCAGACAGCACAATGAGCAGTTCTTC; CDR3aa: CASSRRQHNEQFF
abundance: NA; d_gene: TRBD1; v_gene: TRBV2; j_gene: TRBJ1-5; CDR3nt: TGTGCCAGCAGCTTTTTGACAGGGGATGAGCAGCCCCAGCATTTT; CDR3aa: CASSFLTGDEQPQHF
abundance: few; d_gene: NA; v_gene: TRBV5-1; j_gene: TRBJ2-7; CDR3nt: TGCGCCAGCAGCCCAGGGGCAGGGGATAACGAGCAGTACTTC; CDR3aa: CASSPGAGDNEQYF
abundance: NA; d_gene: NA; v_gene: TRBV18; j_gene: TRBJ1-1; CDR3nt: TGTGCCAGCTCACCACCATCGGGGGTGAGGACTGAAGCTTTCTTT; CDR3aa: CASSPPSGVRTEAFF
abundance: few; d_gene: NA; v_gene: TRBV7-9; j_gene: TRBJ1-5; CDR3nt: TGTGCCAGCAGCTTAACCGTCGATCAGCCCCAGCATTTT; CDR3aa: CASSLTVDQPQHF
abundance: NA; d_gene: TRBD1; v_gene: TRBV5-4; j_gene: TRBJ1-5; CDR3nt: TGTGCCAGCAGCCAAGACAGGGGGAATCAGCCCCAGCATTTT; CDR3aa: CASSQDRGNQPQHF
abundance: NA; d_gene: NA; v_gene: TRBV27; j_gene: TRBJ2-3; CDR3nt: TGTGCCAGCAGTGCCAGGGCGGGCCCCGACAGCACAGATACGCAGTATTTT; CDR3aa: CASSARAGPDSTDTQYF
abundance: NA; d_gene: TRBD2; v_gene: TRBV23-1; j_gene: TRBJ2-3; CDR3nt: TGCGCCAGCAGTCAATCGTCCCTAGCGGGAGTTGCAGATACGCAGTATTTT; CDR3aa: CASSQSSLAGVADTQYF
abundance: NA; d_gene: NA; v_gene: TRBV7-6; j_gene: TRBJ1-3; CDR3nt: TGTGCCAGCAGCTTAGGGGGAAACACCATATATTTT; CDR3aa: CASSLGGNTIYF
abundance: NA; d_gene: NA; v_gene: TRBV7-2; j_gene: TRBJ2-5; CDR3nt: TGTGCCAGCAGCTTAAGTTACGAAGAACAAGAGACCCAGTACTTC; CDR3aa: CASSLSYEEQETQYF
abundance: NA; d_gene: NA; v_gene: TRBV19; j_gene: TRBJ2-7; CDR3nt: TGTGCCAGTAGTATAGGGATGAGGCTAGCTTCCTACGAGCAGTACTTC; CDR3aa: CASSIGMRLASYEQYF
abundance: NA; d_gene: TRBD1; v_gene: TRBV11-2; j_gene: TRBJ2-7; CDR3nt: TGTGCCAGCAGCCCCCGGGACAGTAAGCAGTACTTC; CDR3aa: CASSPRDSKQYF
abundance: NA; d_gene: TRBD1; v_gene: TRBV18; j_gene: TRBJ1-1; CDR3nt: TGTGCCAGCTCACCTCCGGGACAGGCGAACACTGAAGCTTTCTTT; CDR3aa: CASSPPGQANTEAFF
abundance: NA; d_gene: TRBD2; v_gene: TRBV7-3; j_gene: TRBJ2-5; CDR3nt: TGTGCCAGCAGCCCTATAGCGGGAGGGGGAGAGACCCAGTACTTC; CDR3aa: CASSPIAGGGETQYF
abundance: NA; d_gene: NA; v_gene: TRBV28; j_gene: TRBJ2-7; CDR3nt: TGTGCCAGCAGAGGGTCCTCCTACGAGCAGTACTTC; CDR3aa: CASRGSSYEQYF
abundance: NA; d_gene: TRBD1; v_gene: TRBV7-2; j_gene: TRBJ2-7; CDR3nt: TGTGCCAGTCGACAGGGAGAATACGAGCAGTACTTC; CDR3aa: CASRQGEYEQYF
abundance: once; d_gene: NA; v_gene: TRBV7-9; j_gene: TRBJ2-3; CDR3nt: TGTGCCAGCAGCTTAGGCCCGGATACGCAGTATTTT; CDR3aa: CASSLGPDTQYF
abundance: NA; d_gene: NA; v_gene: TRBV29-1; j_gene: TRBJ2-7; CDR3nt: TGCAGCGTGGGGGGGGACAGCTCCTACGAGCAGTACTTC; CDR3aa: CSVGGDSSYEQYF
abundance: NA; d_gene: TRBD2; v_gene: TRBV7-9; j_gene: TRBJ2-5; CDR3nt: TGTGCCAGCGCTAGCGGGAGGGCTGAGACCCAGTACTTC; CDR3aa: CASASGRAETQYF
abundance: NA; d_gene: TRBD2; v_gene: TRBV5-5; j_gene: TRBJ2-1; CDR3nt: TGTGCCAGCAGGGTGGGAGGGCTATCCTACAATGAGCAGTTCTTC; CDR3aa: CASRVGGLSYNEQFF
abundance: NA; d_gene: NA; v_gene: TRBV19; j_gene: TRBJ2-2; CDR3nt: TGTGCCAGTACTGCAAGAAGCCAAAACACCGGGGAGCTGTTTTTT; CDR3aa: CASTARSQNTGELFF
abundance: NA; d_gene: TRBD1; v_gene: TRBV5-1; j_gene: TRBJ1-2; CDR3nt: TGCGCCAGCAGCTTCCGGGACAGGGGGAAAAATGGCTACACCTTC; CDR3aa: CASSFRDRGKNGYTF
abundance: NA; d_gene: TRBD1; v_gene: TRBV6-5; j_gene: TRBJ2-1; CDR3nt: TGTGCCAGCAGTAGACAGGGGGGTAACAATGAGCAGTTCTTC; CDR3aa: CASSRQGGNNEQFF
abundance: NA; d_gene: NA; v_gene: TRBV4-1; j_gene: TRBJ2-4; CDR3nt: TGCGCCAGCAGCCAAGATCGAAAAGGGACAACCATTCAGTACTTC; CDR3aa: CASSQDRKGTTIQYF
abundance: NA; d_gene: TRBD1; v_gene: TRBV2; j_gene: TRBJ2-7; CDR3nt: TGTGCCAGCAATCGGGACAGTTCCTACGAGCAGTACTTC; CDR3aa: CASNRDSSYEQYF
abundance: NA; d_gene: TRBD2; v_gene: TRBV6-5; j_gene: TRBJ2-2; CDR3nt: TGTGCCAGCAGTCGACTAGCGGGAGACGGCGGGGAGCTGTTTTTT; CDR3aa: CASSRLAGDGGELFF
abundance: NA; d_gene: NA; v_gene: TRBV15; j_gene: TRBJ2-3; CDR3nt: TGTGCCACCAGCAGAGCGGGGCCTCGAGATACGCAGTATTTT; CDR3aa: CATSRAGPRDTQYF
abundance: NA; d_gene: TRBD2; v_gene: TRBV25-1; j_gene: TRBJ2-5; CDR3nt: TGTGCCACTACAAAGGGACTAGCGGAAGAGACCCAGTACTTC; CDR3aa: CATTKGLAEETQYF
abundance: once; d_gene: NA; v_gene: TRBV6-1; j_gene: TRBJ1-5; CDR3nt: TGTGCCAGCAGTGATATCTATAGCAATCAGCCCCAGCATTTT; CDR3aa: CASSDIYSNQPQHF
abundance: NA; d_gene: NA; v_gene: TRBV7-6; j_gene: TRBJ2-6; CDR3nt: TGTGCCAGCAGCCGTTCCCTACTCAGCTCTGGGGCCAACGTCCTGACTTTC; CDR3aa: CASSRSLLSSGANVLTF
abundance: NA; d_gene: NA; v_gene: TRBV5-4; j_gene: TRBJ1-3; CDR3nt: TGTGCCAGCAGCTTGGTGGGCAGGGGAGACGGAAACACCATATATTTT; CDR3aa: CASSLVGRGDGNTIYF
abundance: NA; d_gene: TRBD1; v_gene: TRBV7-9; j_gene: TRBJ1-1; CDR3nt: TGTGCCAGCAGCTTTGAGACAGGGCGTTCTGAAGCTTTCTTT; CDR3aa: CASSFETGRSEAFF
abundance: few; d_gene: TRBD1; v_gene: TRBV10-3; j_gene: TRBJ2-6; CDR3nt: TGTGCCATCAAAGGGGGCCACTCTGGGGCCAACGTCCTGACTTTC; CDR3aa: CAIKGGHSGANVLTF
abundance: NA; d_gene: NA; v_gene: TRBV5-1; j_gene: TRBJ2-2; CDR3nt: TGCGCCAGCAGCCCCGGCGGCGGAAACACCGGGGAGCTGTTTTTT; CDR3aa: CASSPGGGNTGELFF
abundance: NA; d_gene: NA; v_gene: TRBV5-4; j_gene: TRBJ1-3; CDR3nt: TGTGCCAGCAGCACCGGGTTCTCTGGAAACACCATATATTTT; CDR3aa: CASSTGFSGNTIYF
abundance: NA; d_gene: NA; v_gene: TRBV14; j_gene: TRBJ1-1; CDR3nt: TGTGCCAGTAGCCAATGGGGGACGGCAGCTTTCTTT; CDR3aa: CASSQWGTAAFF
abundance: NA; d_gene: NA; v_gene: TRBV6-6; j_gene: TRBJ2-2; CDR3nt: TGTGCCAGCAGTTTCCGTCCGGGGACGAACACCGGGGAGCTGTTTTTT; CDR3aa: CASSFRPGTNTGELFF
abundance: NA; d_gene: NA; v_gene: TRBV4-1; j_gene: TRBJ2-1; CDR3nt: TGCGCCAGCAGCCAAGGAGAGCGTTCGATCTACAATGAGCAGTTCTTC; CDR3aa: CASSQGERSIYNEQFF